This TCR beta chain derives from a study of a mutant IDH1 vaccine in newly diagnosed glioma (dated by TCRdb to the early 2020s). Concerning the study at large: Vaccination started 4-6 weeks after radiotherapy alone, or was given together with temozolomide cycles in the groups whose treatment included chemotherapy. Visit V12 was the week-35 safety follow-up and visit V13 was the week-47 end of study. For exploratory analyses, longitudinal TCRB deep sequencing was carried out in some 25 treated patients wherever samples were available. Peripheral blood was drawn at six visits: V03 (baseline), V05, V07, V10, V12 and V13. Of the approximately 30 treated patients, approximately 62% were male and 37.5% were female, and a mean age of 40.4 years was recorded. Before enrollment, patients had received standard therapy of radiotherapy alone, temozolomide alone, or radiochemotherapy with temozolomide; most received the combination.

The research as a whole found: According to the authors, sample limitations meant that analyses of patient blood samples could not be reproduced. Selection of PBMC samples for TCRB deep sequencing was based on availability. No apparent relationship was observed between pseudoprogression and alterations in the top peripheral T cell clonotypes detected by TCRB sequencing. Immune responses induced by the vaccine were seen in approximately 93% of patients across multiple MHC alleles.

The sample's time point, from its label and the paper: week 35, safety follow-up. Each vaccine dose was 300 ug of a 20-mer mutant IDH1 peptide in Montanide, given subcutaneously with topical imiquimod. Across visits V03 through V10, patients got a total of eight vaccinations, given in weeks 1, 3, 5, 7, 11, 15, 19 and 23. Newly diagnosed WHO grade 3 or 4 IDH1-mutant astrocytomas showing loss of nuclear ATRX were present in the donors. The samples were drawn from NOA16, a multicentre, single-arm, open-label phase I trial in Germany that tested a mutant IDH1 peptide vaccine in humans for the first time. Genomic DNA for TCRB sequencing was extracted from EDTA blood using the DNeasy Blood and Tissue Kit. This clone came up once. Its binding antigen is unknown. It has no much larger one-base neighbor in the sample; base qualities were not kept. Trimming at the junction amounts to 3 bases on V and 5 bases on J, and the germline ends lie 13 bases apart. The germline V gene gives CDR1 as KGHSY and CDR2 as FQNENV. The CDR3 has 14 amino acids, counting the end cysteine and phenylalanine. Only the CDR3 part of the read is kept: 42 bases, read in frame from the first base.

The method behind the library was the immunoSEQ multiplex PCR assay. Rearranged TCR beta chain sequences were amplified using the hsTCRB Kit according to the manufacturer's protocol. An Illumina MiSeq was used to sequence the TCRB libraries. The study's processing was this. The kit vendor's proprietary platform handled demultiplexing, trimming and gene mapping. TCRdb carries this immuneACCESS record with in-frame sequences only. Its versions omit some clonotypes, under half of them owing to an unresolved V gene in the studies checked, with the rest unexplained. The DNA was the basis for D and trimming; V, J and clone size are from that table. Within this sample are 30,000 or so clones, with about four fifths of them counted one time only. The top ten hold roughly 7.1% of the sample.

The sequencing here drew on PBMCs, taken from a glioma patient whose treatment included an IDH1 peptide vaccine. This receptor was taken from a woman aged 18-30 years with glioma. The chain is assembled from TRBV16 and TRBJ1-2, with no confidently assigned D gene. This receptor has the CDR3 CASSQDFDGYGYTF. The nucleotides read TGTGCCAGCAGCCAGGACTTTGATGGGTATGGCTACACCTTC. The full variable domain, with segments outside the CDR3 supplied by the reference TRBV16 and TRBJ1-2 proteins, appears as GEEVAQTPKHLVRGEGQKAKLYCAPIKGHSYVFWYQQVLKNEFKFLISFQNENVFDETGMPKERFSAKCLPNSPCSLEIQATKLEDSAVYFCASSQDFDGYGYTFGSGTRLTVV.